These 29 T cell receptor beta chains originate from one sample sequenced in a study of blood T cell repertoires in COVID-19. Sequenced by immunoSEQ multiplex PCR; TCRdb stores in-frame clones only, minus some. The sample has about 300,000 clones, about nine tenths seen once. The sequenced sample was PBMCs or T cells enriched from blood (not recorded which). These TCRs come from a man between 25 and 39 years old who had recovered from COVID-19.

The CDR3, as DNA: TGCGCCAGCAGCCAAGATTCTCGCGAGCAGTACTTC. Translated: CASSQDSREQYF. The V call is TRBV4-1, the J call TRBJ2-7, with D hard to call. The germline V gene encodes CDR1 MGHRA and CDR2 YSYEKL. This CDR3 is 12 amino acids long. Between the trimmed V and J ends, which lost 0 bases and 6 bases, there was a span of 6 bases.

As DNA, the CDR3 is TGTGCCACCAGCAGAGACACAAACTACGAGCAGTACTTC. The encoded protein is CATSRDTNYEQYF. The V call is TRBV15, the J call TRBJ2-7; D not certain. CDR3 length: 13 residues. The germline CDR1 and CDR2 sequences are LNHNV and YYDKDF (reference sequence). Deletions cut 0 bases from V and 3 bases from J, with 6 bases between.

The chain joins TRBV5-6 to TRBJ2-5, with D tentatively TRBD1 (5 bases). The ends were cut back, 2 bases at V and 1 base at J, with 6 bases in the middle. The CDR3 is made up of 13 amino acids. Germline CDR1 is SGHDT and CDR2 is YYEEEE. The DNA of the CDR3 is TGTGCCAGCAGCTTCCAGGGCCAAGAGACCCAGTACTTC. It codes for CASSFQGQETQYF. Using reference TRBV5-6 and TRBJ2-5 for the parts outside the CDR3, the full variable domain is DAGVTQSPTHLIKTRGQQVTLRCSPKSGHDTVSWYQQALGQGPQFIFQYYEEEERQRGNFPDRFSGHQFPNYSSELNVNALLLGDSALYLCASSFQGQETQYFGPGTRLLVL.

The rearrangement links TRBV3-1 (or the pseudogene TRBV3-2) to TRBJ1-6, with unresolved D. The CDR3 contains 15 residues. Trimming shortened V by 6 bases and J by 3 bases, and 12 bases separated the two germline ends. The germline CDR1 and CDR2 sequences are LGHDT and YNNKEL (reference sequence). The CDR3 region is CASRPDGIYNSPLHF. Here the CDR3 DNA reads TGTGCCAGCAGACCCGACGGGATCTATAATTCACCCCTCCACTTT.

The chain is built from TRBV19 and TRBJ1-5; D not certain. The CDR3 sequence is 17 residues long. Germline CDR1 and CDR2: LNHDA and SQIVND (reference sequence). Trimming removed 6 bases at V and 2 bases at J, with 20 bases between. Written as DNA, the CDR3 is TGTGCCAGTAGCGTCGGACTAACCTCCCGGGGCAATCAGCCCCAGCATTTT. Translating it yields CASSVGLTSRGNQPQHF. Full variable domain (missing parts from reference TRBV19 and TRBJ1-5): DGGITQSPKYLFRKEGQNVTLSCEQNLNHDAMYWYRQDPGQGLRLIYYSQIVNDFQKGDIAEGYSVSREKKESFPLTVTSAQKNPTAFYLCASSVGLTSRGNQPQHFGDGTRLSIL.

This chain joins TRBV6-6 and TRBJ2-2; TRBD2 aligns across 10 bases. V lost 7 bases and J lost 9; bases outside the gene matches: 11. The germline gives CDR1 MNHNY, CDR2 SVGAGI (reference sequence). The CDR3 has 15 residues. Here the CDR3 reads CASTPGASGSWELFF. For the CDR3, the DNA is TGTGCCAGCACCCCCGGGGCTAGCGGGAGTTGGGAGCTGTTTTTT.

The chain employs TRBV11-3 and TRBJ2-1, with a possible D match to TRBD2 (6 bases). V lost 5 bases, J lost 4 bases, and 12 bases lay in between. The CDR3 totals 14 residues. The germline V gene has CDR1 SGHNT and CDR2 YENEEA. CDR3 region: CASSASAGYNEQFF. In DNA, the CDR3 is TGTGCCAGCAGCGCCTCGGCGGGGTACAATGAGCAGTTCTTC.

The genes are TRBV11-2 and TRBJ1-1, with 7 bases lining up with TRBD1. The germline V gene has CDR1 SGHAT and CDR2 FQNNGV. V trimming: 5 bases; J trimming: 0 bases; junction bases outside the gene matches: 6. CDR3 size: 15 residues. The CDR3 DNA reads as TGTGCCAGCAGCCCACGCAGGGGGGTGAACACTGAAGCTTTCTTT. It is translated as CASSPRRGVNTEAFF.

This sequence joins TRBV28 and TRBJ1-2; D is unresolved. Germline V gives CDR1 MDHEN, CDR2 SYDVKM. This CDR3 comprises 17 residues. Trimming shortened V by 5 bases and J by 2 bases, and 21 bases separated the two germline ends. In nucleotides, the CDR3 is TGTGCCAGCAGTCACCTCCGGACGGGAATGGGGAACTATGGCTACACCTTC. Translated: CASSHLRTGMGNYGYTF.

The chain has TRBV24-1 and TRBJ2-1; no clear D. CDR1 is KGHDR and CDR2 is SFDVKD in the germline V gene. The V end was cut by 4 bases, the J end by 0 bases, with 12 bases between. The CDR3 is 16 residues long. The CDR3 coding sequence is TGTGCCACCAGTGACCCGCGGTATAGCTCCTACAATGAGCAGTTCTTC. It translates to CATSDPRYSSYNEQFF.

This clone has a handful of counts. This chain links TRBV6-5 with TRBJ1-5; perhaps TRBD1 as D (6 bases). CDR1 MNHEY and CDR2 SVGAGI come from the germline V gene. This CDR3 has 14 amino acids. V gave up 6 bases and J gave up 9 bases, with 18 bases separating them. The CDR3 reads CASREGGPEGPQHF. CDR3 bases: TGTGCCAGCAGGGAGGGGGGGCCTGAGGGGCCCCAGCATTTT.

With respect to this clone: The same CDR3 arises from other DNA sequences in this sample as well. The CDR3 reads CAWSVNRNTEAFF. The CDR3 DNA reads TGTGCCTGGAGTGTGAACAGGAACACTGAAGCTTTCTTT. The chain joins TRBV30 to TRBJ1-1, with D hard to call. Germline CDR1 and CDR2: GTSNPN and SVGIG (reference sequence). This CDR3 spans 13 amino acids. V was clipped by 0 bases and J by 1 base, with 6 bases between them.

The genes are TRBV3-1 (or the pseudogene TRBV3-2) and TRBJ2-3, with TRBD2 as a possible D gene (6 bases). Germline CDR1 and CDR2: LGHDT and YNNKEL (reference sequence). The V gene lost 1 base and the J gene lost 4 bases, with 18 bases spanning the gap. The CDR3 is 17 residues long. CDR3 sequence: CASSQGTTTIGPDTQYF. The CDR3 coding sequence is TGTGCCAGCAGCCAAGGGACTACCACGATCGGCCCAGATACGCAGTATTTT.

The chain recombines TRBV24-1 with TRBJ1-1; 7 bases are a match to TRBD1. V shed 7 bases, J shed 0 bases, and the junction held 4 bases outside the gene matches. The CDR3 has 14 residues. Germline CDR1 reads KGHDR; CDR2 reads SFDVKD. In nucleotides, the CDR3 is TGTGCCACCAGGGAGGGGGCCATGAACACTGAAGCTTTCTTT. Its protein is CATREGAMNTEAFF.

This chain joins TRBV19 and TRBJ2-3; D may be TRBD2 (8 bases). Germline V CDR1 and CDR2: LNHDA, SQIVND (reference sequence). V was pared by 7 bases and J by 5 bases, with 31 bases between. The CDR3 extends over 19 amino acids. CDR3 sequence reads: CASTPLGQQPGGGRDTQYF. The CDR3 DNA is TGTGCCAGTACCCCCCTGGGACAGCAACCGGGAGGGGGAAGAGATACGCAGTATTTT.

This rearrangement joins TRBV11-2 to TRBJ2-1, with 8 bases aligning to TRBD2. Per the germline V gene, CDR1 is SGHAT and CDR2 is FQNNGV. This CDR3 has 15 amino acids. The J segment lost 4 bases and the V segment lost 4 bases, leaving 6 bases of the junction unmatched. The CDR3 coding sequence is TGTGCCAGCAGCTCACTAGCGGAGCCTTACAATGAGCAGTTCTTC. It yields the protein CASSSLAEPYNEQFF.

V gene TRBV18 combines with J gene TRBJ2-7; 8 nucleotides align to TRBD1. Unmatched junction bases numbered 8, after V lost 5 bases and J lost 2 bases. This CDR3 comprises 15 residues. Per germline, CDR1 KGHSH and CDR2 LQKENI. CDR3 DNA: TGTGCCAGCTCAGAGAAGACAGGGGCCCCCTACGAGCAGTACTTC. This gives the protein CASSEKTGAPYEQYF. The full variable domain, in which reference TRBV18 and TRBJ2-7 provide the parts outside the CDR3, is NAGVMQNPRHLVRRRGQEARLRCSPMKGHSHVYWYRQLPEEGLKFMVYLQKENIIDESGMPKERFSAEFPKEGPSILRIQQVVRGDSAAYFCASSEKTGAPYEQYFGPGTRLTVT.

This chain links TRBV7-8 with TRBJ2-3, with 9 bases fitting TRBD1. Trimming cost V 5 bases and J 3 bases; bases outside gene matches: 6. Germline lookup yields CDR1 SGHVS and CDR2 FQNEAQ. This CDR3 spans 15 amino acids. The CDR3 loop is CASSLTGTGTDTQYF. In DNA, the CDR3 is TGTGCCAGCAGCCTTACAGGGACAGGGACAGATACGCAGTATTTT.

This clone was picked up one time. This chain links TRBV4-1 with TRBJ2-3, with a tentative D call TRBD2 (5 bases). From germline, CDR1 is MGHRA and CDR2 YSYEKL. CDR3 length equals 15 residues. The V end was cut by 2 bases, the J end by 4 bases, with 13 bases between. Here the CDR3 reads CASSQSVGAADTQYF. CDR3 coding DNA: TGCGCCAGCAGCCAATCAGTAGGAGCGGCAGATACGCAGTATTTT.

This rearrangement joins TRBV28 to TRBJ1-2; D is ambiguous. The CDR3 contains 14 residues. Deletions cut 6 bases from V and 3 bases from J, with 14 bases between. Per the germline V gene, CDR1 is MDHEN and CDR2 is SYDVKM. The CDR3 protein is CASSREPGYYGYTF. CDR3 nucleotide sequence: TGTGCCAGCAGCCGGGAACCAGGATACTATGGCTACACCTTC.

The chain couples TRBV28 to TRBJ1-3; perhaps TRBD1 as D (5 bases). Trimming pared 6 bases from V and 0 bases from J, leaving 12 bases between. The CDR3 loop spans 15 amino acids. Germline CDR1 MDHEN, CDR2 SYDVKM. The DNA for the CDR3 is TGTGCCAGCAGCTGGGGAGGGACCTCTGGAAACACCATATATTTT. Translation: CASSWGGTSGNTIYF.

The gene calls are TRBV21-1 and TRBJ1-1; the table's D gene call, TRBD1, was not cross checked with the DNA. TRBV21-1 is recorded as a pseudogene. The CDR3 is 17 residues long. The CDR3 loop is CASSKATGTEQTTEAFF. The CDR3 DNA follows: TGTGCCAGCAGCAAGGCAACCGGGACAGAGCAAACCACTGAAGCTTTCTTT.

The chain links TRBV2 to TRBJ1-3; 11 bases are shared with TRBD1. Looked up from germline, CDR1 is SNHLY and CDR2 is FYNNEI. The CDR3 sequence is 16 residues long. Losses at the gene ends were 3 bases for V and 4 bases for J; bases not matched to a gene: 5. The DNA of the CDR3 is TGTGCCAGCAGTGAGTGGGACAGGGGGTTAGGAAACACCATATATTTT. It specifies CASSEWDRGLGNTIYF.

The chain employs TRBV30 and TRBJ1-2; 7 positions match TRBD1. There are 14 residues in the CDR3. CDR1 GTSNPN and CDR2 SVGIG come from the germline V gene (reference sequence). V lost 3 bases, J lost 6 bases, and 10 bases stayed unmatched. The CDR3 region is CAWRGKGGGHGYTF. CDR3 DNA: TGTGCCTGGAGGGGAAAAGGAGGGGGCCATGGCTACACCTTC.

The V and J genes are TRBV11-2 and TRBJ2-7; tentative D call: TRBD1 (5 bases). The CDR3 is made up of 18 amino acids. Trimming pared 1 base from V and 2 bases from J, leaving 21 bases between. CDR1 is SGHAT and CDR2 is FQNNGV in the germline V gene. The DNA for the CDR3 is TGTGCCAGCAGCTTAGTCTTAGTACAGGCCAAGGGGACCTACGAGCAGTACTTC. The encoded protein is CASSLVLVQAKGTYEQYF.

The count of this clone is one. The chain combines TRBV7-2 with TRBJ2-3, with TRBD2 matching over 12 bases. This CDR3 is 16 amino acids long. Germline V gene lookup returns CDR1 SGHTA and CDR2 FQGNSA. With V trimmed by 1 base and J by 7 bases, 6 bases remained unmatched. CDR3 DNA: TGTGCCAGCAGCTTAGAACTAGCGGGAGGACGAAATACGCAGTATTTT. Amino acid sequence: CASSLELAGGRNTQYF.

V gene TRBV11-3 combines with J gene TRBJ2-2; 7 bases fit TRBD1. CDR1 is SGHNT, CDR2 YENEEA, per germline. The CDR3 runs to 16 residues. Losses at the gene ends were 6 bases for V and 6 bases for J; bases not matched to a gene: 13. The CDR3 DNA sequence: TGTGCCAGCAGGCCTAGACAGGGACGGCAGGCCGGGGAGCTGTTTTTT. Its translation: CASRPRQGRQAGELFF.

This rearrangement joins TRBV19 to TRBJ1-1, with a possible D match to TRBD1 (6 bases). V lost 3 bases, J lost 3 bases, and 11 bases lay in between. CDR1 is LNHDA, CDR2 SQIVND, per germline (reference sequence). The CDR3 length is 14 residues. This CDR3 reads CASSIWGQDTEAFF. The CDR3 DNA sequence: TGTGCCAGTAGTATCTGGGGGCAGGACACTGAAGCTTTCTTT. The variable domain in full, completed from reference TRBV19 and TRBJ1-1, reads DGGITQSPKYLFRKEGQNVTLSCEQNLNHDAMYWYRQDPGQGLRLIYYSQIVNDFQKGDIAEGYSVSREKKESFPLTVTSAQKNPTAFYLCASSIWGQDTEAFFGQGTRLTVV.

CDR3 DNA sequence: TGTGCCAGCAGGTGGGGGGGTCCCACTGAAGCTTTCTTT. Encoded protein: CASRWGGPTEAFF. The chain combines TRBV12-3 or TRBV12-4 with TRBJ1-1, with D perhaps matching TRBD1 (5 bases). V lost 6 bases to trimming and J lost 4 bases, with 12 bases between them. CDR3 size: 13 residues.